This T cell receptor (beta chain) was found in a study of OX40 agonist ivuxolimab in advanced cancers. Overall study context: Patients received ivuxolimab, an intravenous treatment, every 2 weeks at 0.01 to 10 mg/kg. Aged 23 to 79 with a mean of approximately 57 years, they were about 78% male. Treatment received earlier with anti-PD-1, anti-PD-L1 or anti-CTLA-4 agents was allowed, and over 30% had some. Study observations and caveats: Clonal expansion from baseline to week 6 occurred in both CD4+ and CD8+ T cells.

Generated by immunoSEQ multiplex PCR, the TCRdb table keeps only in-frame clones and is missing some. The repertoire has 55,000 to 70,000 clones, 65% to 90% of them found once; the top ten carry nearly 0.9%. Trimming took 5 bases from V and 4 from J; bases not matched to a gene: 8. This CDR3 contains 14 residues. Germline V gene lookup returns CDR1 MNHEY and CDR2 SVGAGI. Comments on this clone: The antigen is unknown.

This sequence originates from an adult with an advanced solid tumor such as melanoma, head and neck, liver or kidney cancer. The V call is TRBV6-5, the J call TRBJ2-7, with TRBD2 identical over 7 bases. Sequencing used CD4+ or CD8+ T cells sorted from blood, obtained in a trial of the OX40 agonist ivuxolimab. The CDR3: CASSNGGLIYEQYF. The CDR3 bases are TGTGCCAGCAGTAACGGGGGACTAATATACGAGCAGTACTTC.